The present T cell receptor beta chain was sequenced within a study of early T cells in non-severe SARS-CoV-2 infection. TCRdb analysed the 5' RACE reads with MiXCR anew, one entry per CDR3 protein. Of 30,000 to 35,000 distinct CDR3 sequences in the sample, 3.5% to 5% were seen once. This CDR3 is built from 16 residues. V was pared by 2 bases and J by 0 bases, with 5 bases of the junction left unmatched. Germline assignment: CDR1 SGDLS and CDR2 YYNGEE. This clonotype was seen at least ten times. The source material was whole blood. This sequence was found in an adult who was a healthcare worker with PCR-confirmed SARS-CoV-2 infection or an uninfected control (not recorded which). This rearrangement joins TRBV9 to TRBJ2-3, with 8 bases lining up with TRBD1. CDR3 sequence reads: CASSVGTGGSTDTQYF. CDR3 bases: TGTGCCAGCAGCGTCGGGACAGGAGGTAGCACAGATACGCAGTATTTT.